A selection of T cell receptor beta chains follows, all from one sample in a study of CD8 T cells in Susac syndrome. TCRdb fed the immunoSEQ multiplex PCR reads into MiXCR, producing one record per CDR3 protein. In the table there are around 300,000 distinct CDR3 sequences, just over 90% of which are singletons. Sequencing was performed on CD4+ T cells from PBMCs. The receptor set was obtained from a human donor with multiple sclerosis. Both conserved end residues are part of each CDR3. The D gene is left open where the match is weak. Some rows have no size entry. The others give once, few or many, or a class for an expanded clone.

TRBD2	TRBV20-1	once	TRBJ2-5	TGCAGTGCTTTCGGGGAGGGAGGAGAGACCCAGTACTTC	CSAFGEGGETQYF
-	TRBV6-5	-	TRBJ1-1	TGTGCCAGCAGTTACGTTGGGGGACTCGGTAGTACTATCTTT	CASSYVGGLGSTIF
-	TRBV19	-	TRBJ1-2	TGTGCCAGTAGTATAGATCTATTGGGCTATGGCTACACCTTC	CASSIDLLGYGYTF
-	TRBV24-1	-	TRBJ1-1	TGTGCCACCGCGGCGGGGAGGACTGAAGCTTTCTTT	CATAAGRTEAFF
-	TRBV20-1	-	TRBJ1-5	TGCAGTGCTAGACCCGGGGGCCTTCAGCCCCAGCATTTT	CSARPGGLQPQHF
-	TRBV14	-	TRBJ1-6	TGTGCCAGCAGCCGTAACAGCGGGTATAATTCACCCCTCCACTTT	CASSRNSGYNSPLHF
-	TRBV6-6	-	TRBJ2-7	TGTGCCAGCAGTTACAGAGCGGACCAATACGAGCAGTACTTC	CASSYRADQYEQYF
TRBD1	TRBV11-1	-	TRBJ2-7	TGTGCCAGCAGCCCCGGACCCGGGACAGGGTTATACGAGCAGTACTTC	CASSPGPGTGLYEQYF
-	TRBV24-1	-	TRBJ1-1	TGTGCCACCAGTGAAGTGGGGACCGTTAACACTGAAGCTTTCTTT	CATSEVGTVNTEAFF
-	TRBV6-2/TRBV6-3	-	TRBJ2-2	TGTGCCAGCAGTCCCGGGACACAATATACCGGGGAGCTGTTTTTT	CASSPGTQYTGELFF
TRBD1	TRBV6-1	-	TRBJ1-1	TGTGCCAGCAGGAAGGACAGGGCTGATACTGAAGCTTTCTTT	CASRKDRADTEAFF
-	TRBV7-3	-	TRBJ1-1	TGTGCCAGCAGCCCACACTCCGACTCTCCTGAAGCTTTCTTT	CASSPHSDSPEAFF
-	TRBV7-2	-	TRBJ2-3	TGTGCCAGCAGCTTGACAACGGGAGCCCTCACAGATACGCAGTATTTT	CASSLTTGALTDTQYF
TRBD2	TRBV2	-	TRBJ2-3	TGTACCAGCGGGGTTGCGGTTCCCAAGGAGACAGATACGCAGTATTTT	CTSGVAVPKETDTQYF
TRBD1	TRBV7-3	-	TRBJ1-6	TGTGCCAGCAGCTTACATGGGACAGGGAAAGATCGCAATTCACCCCTCCACTTT	CASSLHGTGKDRNSPLHF
-	TRBV3-1	-	TRBJ2-4	TGTGCCAGCAGCCTCGGGCCAGAGGGGAACATTCAGTACTTC	CASSLGPEGNIQYF
-	TRBV20-1	-	TRBJ2-7	TGCAGTGCTAGAGACCCTCCCGACGACGAGCAGTACTTC	CSARDPPDDEQYF
-	TRBV29-1	once	TRBJ2-7	TGCAGCGTTGTGTGGCGCGTGAACTCTAACGAGCAGTACTTC	CSVVWRVNSNEQYF
-	TRBV5-1	-	TRBJ1-1	TGCGCCAGCACCCCCGGAGGCGGCATGAACACTGAAGCTTTCTTT	CASTPGGGMNTEAFF
-	TRBV15	-	TRBJ2-3	TGTGCCACAACCACAGGGTTTAACACAGATACGCAGTATTTT	CATTTGFNTDTQYF
-	TRBV12-3/TRBV12-4	-	TRBJ1-5	TGTGCCAGCAGTTCCCGGCGGCATCAGCCCCAGCATTTT	CASSSRRHQPQHF
TRBD2	TRBV4-2	-	TRBJ2-3	TGTGCCAGCCGGAGGGGCGGGGGAAGCACAGATACGCAGTATTTT	CASRRGGGSTDTQYF
-	TRBV29-1	once	TRBJ2-7	TGCAGCGTTGATAAGGGCGCAGGGGAGGGCGAGCAGTACTTC	CSVDKGAGEGEQYF
TRBD1	TRBV6-1	-	TRBJ1-4	TGTGCCAGCAGTGAGATGACCGGGACAGGGAATGAAAAACTGTTTTTT	CASSEMTGTGNEKLFF
-	TRBV9	-	TRBJ2-1	TGTGCCAGCAGCGTAGATCCCCCAGGGGTAGGATACAATGAGCAGTTCTTC	CASSVDPPGVGYNEQFF
-	TRBV5-1	-	TRBJ1-2	TGCGCCAGCAGCTTGGCCGCTCGGGACGGTGCTAACTATGGCTACACCTTC	CASSLAARDGANYGYTF
-	TRBV23-1	-	TRBJ2-1	TGCGCCAGCAGTCACTCCGAGGACATTGGGGGGTACAATGAGCAGTTCTTC	CASSHSEDIGGYNEQFF
TRBD2	TRBV4-1	-	TRBJ2-1	TGCGCCAGCAGCGGGACTAGCGGGAGGCCCCGACCTAATGAGCAGTTCTTC	CASSGTSGRPRPNEQFF
TRBD2	TRBV3-1	-	TRBJ2-1	TGTGCCAGCAGCCCCCCGGGGACGGGCGGGAGGGCCAATGAGCAGTTCTTC	CASSPPGTGGRANEQFF
-	TRBV7-9	-	TRBJ2-1	TGTGCCAGCAGCTTAGCCTCGGGGGTCGTGTACAATGAGCAGTTCTTC	CASSLASGVVYNEQFF